The 17 T cell receptor beta chains below come from one sample, sequenced in a study of T-cell reconstitution after alpha-beta-depleted transplantation in children (dated by TCRdb to 2016 to 2018). Taken with the paper, the label for treatment or condition translates to: allogeneic hematopoietic cell transplantation with graft depleted of TCRalphabeta T cells and CD19 B cells. The method behind the library was PCR. The listed sequencing device is Illumina HiSeq 2500. TCR libraries were prepared with molecular barcoding, using unique molecular identifiers to normalize TCRbeta repertoire quantification. TCRdb reran the public reads through fastp at Q25 and MiXCR, keeping productive beta chains. Every distinct CDR3 protein forms one entry, paired with its most common genes and DNA. This sample lists 700,000 to 950,000 distinct CDR3 sequences; roughly 16% were detected once. Approximately 5% of the sample is taken by the ten largest.

The source was PBMCs, mostly from graft donor cells, collected 360 days after TCRalphabeta/CD19-depleted stem cell transplant. These receptors all come from a male patient between 10 and 17 years old who had a stem cell transplant for acute lymphoblastic leukemia, so the T cells may come from the graft donor.

This clonotype came up many times. This sequence joins TRBV29-1 and TRBJ2-1; D unclear. The CDR3 consists of 15 residues. CDR1 SQVTM and CDR2 ANQGSEA come from the germline V gene. The V end lost 2 bases, the J end lost 6 bases, and 17 bases lay between the germline ends. Here the CDR3 DNA reads TGCAGCGTTGAAACTCTGCGGATGGTCGGCAATGAGCAGTTCTTC. Amino acid sequence: CSVETLRMVGNEQFF.

Many counts were recorded for this clonotype. The chain recombines TRBV5-1 with TRBJ2-1, with 8 bases aligning to TRBD2. The CDR3 is 14 amino acids. J lost 8 bases, V lost 0 bases, and 4 bases had no gene match. CDR1 and CDR2 (germline): SGHRS, YFSETQ. This CDR3 reads CASSLEGLAYEQFF. CDR3 nucleotide sequence: TGCGCCAGCAGCTTGGAAGGACTAGCCTATGAGCAGTTCTTC. Combining the CDR3 with reference TRBV5-1 and TRBJ2-1 gives the whole variable domain KAGVTQTPRYLIKTRGQQVTLSCSPISGHRSVSWYQQTPGQGLQFLFEYFSETQRNKGNFPGRFSGRQFSNSRSEMNVSTLELGDSALYLCASSLEGLAYEQFFGPGTRLTVL.

This chain joins TRBV24-1 and TRBJ1-5; D is ambiguous. The germline V gene encodes CDR1 KGHDR and CDR2 SFDVKD. Trimming pared 9 bases from V and 0 bases from J, leaving 8 bases between. This CDR3 has 13 amino acids. The CDR3 sequence is CATQDGSNQPQHF. CDR3 in DNA: TGTGCCACCCAGGACGGTAGCAATCAGCCCCAGCATTTT.

This clonotype was recorded many times. At one boundary the junction diverges from the germline segment, which might be a read error. The chain couples TRBV5-1 to TRBJ2-7, with unresolved D. The CDR3 contains 13 residues. CDR1 is SGHRS and CDR2 is YFSETQ in the germline V gene. The DNA for the CDR3 is TGTGCCAGCAGTTTAGGCGGCCCCTACGAGCAGTACTTC. This translates into CASSLGGPYEQYF.

The chain uses TRBV7-9 and TRBJ2-7; the match to TRBD2 covers 8 bases. Germline V gene sequence: CDR1 SEHNR, CDR2 FQNEAQ (reference sequence). V shed 4 bases and J 3 bases; nucleotides not matched to a gene: 11. The CDR3 is 16 amino acids. DNA of the CDR3: TGTGCCAGCAGCTCCCCGGGTAAAAGCGGGAGCTACGAGCAGTACTTC. This sequence encodes CASSSPGKSGSYEQYF.

This clonotype has more than one count but fewer than ten. V gene TRBV2 combines with J gene TRBJ2-1, with D perhaps being TRBD1 or TRBD2 (7 bases each). This CDR3 has 14 amino acids. V lost 5 bases and J lost 5, with 13 bases in between. The germline gives CDR1 SNHLY, CDR2 FYNNEI. This CDR3 is CASSFQGGNNEQFF. In nucleotides, the CDR3 is TGTGCCAGCAGTTTCCAGGGGGGGAACAATGAGCAGTTCTTC.

The sample holds a few counts of this clonotype. The V call is TRBV15, the J call TRBJ2-1; TRBD1 matches 7 bases. CDR3 length: 16 amino acids. Trimming removed 5 bases from V and 2 bases from J; junction bases left unmatched: 9. The germline V gene encodes CDR1 LNHNV and CDR2 YYDKDF (reference sequence). The DNA for the CDR3 is TGTGCCACCAGCCGTACTTGGACAGGCCCCTACAATGAGCAGTTCTTC. Translated: CATSRTWTGPYNEQFF.

Ten or more counts support this clonotype. V usage is TRBV5-1 and J usage is TRBJ2-3, with a tentative D call TRBD2 (6 bases). Trimming pared 10 bases from V and 1 base from J, leaving 16 bases between. Looked up from germline, CDR1 is SGHRS and CDR2 is YFSETQ. The length of the CDR3 is 14 residues. The chain's CDR3 is CAGKSGLGTDTQYF. The DNA for the CDR3 is TGCGCCGGAAAATCGGGACTGGGCACAGATACGCAGTATTTT.

This chain joins TRBV15 and TRBJ2-7; 10 bases line up with TRBD1. CDR3 size: 16 residues. The junction had 9 bases not matched to a gene; V was cut back by 3 bases and J by 4 bases. The germline V gene has CDR1 LNHNV and CDR2 YYDKDF (reference sequence). The CDR3 is CATSSGEGQGEYEQYF. CDR3 sequence (DNA): TGTGCCACCAGCAGTGGGGAAGGACAGGGGGAATACGAGCAGTACTTC.

The CDR3 region has the DNA TGTGCCAGCACACGTGGGGCCAAAAACATTCAGTACTTC. As protein: CASTRGAKNIQYF. V is TRBV7-9 and J is TRBJ2-4; D remains unclear. The germline V and J ends were trimmed by 7 bases and 1 base, with 8 bases remaining between them. This CDR3 is built from 13 residues. CDR1 is SEHNR and CDR2 is FQNEAQ in the germline V gene (reference sequence).

This clonotype has just a few counts. V usage is TRBV6-5 and J usage is TRBJ2-7; 9 bases match TRBD1. J was trimmed by 0 bases and V by 2 bases; bases with no gene match: 2. This CDR3 is 15 amino acids long. The germline V gene has CDR1 MNHEY and CDR2 SVGAGI. The DNA of the CDR3 is TGTGCCAGCAGTTACCGGGACAGGGCCTCCTACGAGCAGTACTTC. It yields the protein CASSYRDRASYEQYF.

The CDR3 spells CASSQVRSGEETQYF. CDR3 DNA: TGTGCCAGCAGCCAAGTACGGTCAGGGGAAGAGACCCAGTACTTC. The rearrangement links TRBV3-1 to TRBJ2-5; weak D call: TRBD1 (6 bases). The CDR3 extends over 15 amino acids. Looked up from germline, CDR1 is LGHDT and CDR2 is YNNKEL (reference sequence). Deletions cut 1 base from V and 3 bases from J, with 12 bases between.

The gene calls are TRBV7-9 and TRBJ2-3; 8 nucleotides agree with TRBD2. This CDR3 comprises 14 residues. The junction had 0 bases not matched to a gene; V was cut back by 0 bases and J by 4 bases. The germline CDR1 and CDR2 sequences are SEHNR and FQNEAQ (reference sequence). The CDR3 region is CASSLALAADTQYF. Written as DNA, the CDR3 is TGTGCCAGCAGCTTAGCACTAGCGGCAGATACGCAGTATTTT.

This chain uses TRBV15 with TRBJ2-2; 8 nucleotides agree with TRBD2. Germline V lookup: CDR1 LNHNV, CDR2 YYDKDF (reference sequence). The CDR3 length is 17 residues. J gave up 7 bases and V 5 bases, and 15 bases lay outside the gene matches. The CDR3 loop is CATSPPPGLVGNGELFF. The CDR3 DNA sequence: TGTGCCACCAGCCCTCCTCCGGGACTAGTAGGGAACGGGGAGCTGTTTTTT.

The chain employs TRBV5-6 and TRBJ1-5; D not resolved. CDR3 length: 16 residues. Germline V gives CDR1 SGHDT, CDR2 YYEEEE. V was cut by 4 bases and J by 0 bases, with 14 bases left in between. This chain's CDR3 is CASSPNWGRSNQPQHF. The CDR3, as DNA: TGTGCCAGCAGCCCGAATTGGGGTCGTAGCAATCAGCCCCAGCATTTT.

The chain employs TRBV6-1 and TRBJ2-5, with 16 bases lining up with TRBD2. This CDR3 is built from 14 residues. With V trimmed by 11 bases and J by 4 bases, 4 bases remained unmatched. In germline, CDR1 is MNHNS, CDR2 SASEGT. CDR3 region: CARGLAGGAETQYF. CDR3 coding DNA: TGTGCCCGGGGACTAGCGGGAGGGGCAGAGACCCAGTACTTC.

In regard to this clonotype: A clone one base away is much larger, so this may be a read error. The CDR3 nucleotides are TGCGCCAGCGCCTCGGAGGTCGATGAGCAGTTCTTC. Protein sequence: CASASEVDEQFF. The chain uses TRBV5-1 and TRBJ2-1, with a possible D match to TRBD2 (5 bases). Trimming cost V 7 bases and J 8 bases, with 13 bases left between them. The CDR3 is 12 amino acids. Per the germline V gene, CDR1 is SGHRS and CDR2 is YFSETQ.